This T cell receptor (beta chain) was found in a study of T cells in tuberculosis. Libraries were prepared by immunoSEQ multiplex PCR; TCRdb keeps only in-frame clonotypes and omits some of them. The sample carries some 30,000 clones, 70% to 90% recorded once. Trimming cost V 6 bases and J 5 bases; bases outside gene matches: 10. This CDR3 has 15 amino acids. Germline CDR1 MNHNS, CDR2 SASEGT. Time point here: new active TB diagnosis, blood taken before or within 7 days of starting treatment. On average around 100,000 T cells per donor were immunosequenced. Overall study findings and caveats: Active tuberculosis TCR-alpha repertoires lay closer to GMM-specific TCRs than IGRA-negative controls, suggesting clonal expansion. A GMM-specific repertoire classifier reached 80% to 90% accuracy, AUROC under 0.95.

This clone appeared a single time. Its matching antigen is unknown. This sequence originates from an adult with tuberculosis. The chain joins TRBV6-1 to TRBJ1-5; TRBD1 matches 7 bases. Source: PBMCs, taken at tuberculosis diagnosis. CDR3 coding DNA: TGTGCCAGCAGCGCCCAGACAGGGTCTGATCAGCCCCAGCATTTT. This translates into CASSAQTGSDQPQHF.